These 10 T cell receptor beta chains were all obtained from the same sample, sequenced in a study of cytomegalovirus exposure and HLA in healthy donors. Primers: 60 Vbeta forward and 13 Jbeta reverse. The protocol was immunoSEQ multiplex PCR, while the TCRdb copy is restricted to in-frame clones and leaves out a portion. The sample has 100,000 to 150,000 clones, around three quarters seen once. The specimen sequenced was PBMCs. Receptors originate from a female donor in good health and CMV-seronegative.

The chain recombines TRBV2 with TRBJ1-1; D gene uncertain. CDR1 SNHLY and CDR2 FYNNEI come from the germline V gene. The CDR3 is made up of 13 amino acids. V was trimmed by 7 bases and J by 7 bases, leaving 16 bases between them. In DNA, the CDR3 is TGTGCCAGCAATCTCGCCAAGCCCGATGAAGCTTTCTTT. Translation: CASNLAKPDEAFF.

The CDR3 protein is CASSHRDRNQPQHF. CDR3 DNA: TGTGCCAGCAGTCACCGGGACAGAAATCAGCCCCAGCATTTT. This chain connects TRBV6-1 to TRBJ1-5; 7 nucleotides align to TRBD1. The CDR3 sequence is 14 residues long. V dropped 5 bases and J dropped 4; count of bases not matched to a gene: 5. The V gene's germline CDR1 is MNHNS and CDR2 SASEGT.

The DNA of the CDR3 is TGTGCCAGCAGTTTCGGTGGGACTTGGGGGAACACTGAAGCTTTCTTT. The encoded protein is CASSFGGTWGNTEAFF. This chain joins TRBV28 and TRBJ1-1; possibly TRBD1 for D (5 bases). Germline V lookup: CDR1 MDHEN, CDR2 SYDVKM. CDR3 length: 16 residues. Deletions cut 3 bases from V and 1 base from J, with 15 bases between.

In this sample, this clone turned up a few times. The chain couples TRBV7-9 to TRBJ2-7, with TRBD2 identical over 7 bases. CDR1 SEHNR and CDR2 FQNEAQ come from the germline V gene (reference sequence). The V gene end was trimmed by 0 bases and the J gene end by 3 bases; junction bases not matched to a gene: 2. The length of the CDR3 is 14 residues. This CDR3 reads CASSLAGGNYEQYF. The CDR3 DNA reads TGTGCCAGCAGCTTAGCGGGAGGGAACTACGAGCAGTACTTC.

This chain connects TRBV27 to TRBJ2-5; the D gene is possibly TRBD2 (6 bases). From germline, CDR1 is MNHEY and CDR2 SMNVEV (reference sequence). V dropped 5 bases and J dropped 3 bases, with 16 bases sitting between them. This CDR3 spans 15 amino acids. CDR3 sequence (DNA): TGTGCCAGCAGTCGGGAGAGACGGGGGAAAGAGACCCAGTACTTC. This encodes CASSRERRGKETQYF.

The rearrangement joins TRBV6-5 to TRBJ2-2; maybe TRBD1 (6 bases). CDR1 MNHEY and CDR2 SVGAGI come from the germline V gene. The length of the CDR3 is 13 residues. V was cut by 5 bases and J by 7 bases, with 11 bases left in between. CDR3 sequence reads: CASSLGHFGELFF. In DNA, the CDR3 is TGTGCCAGCAGTCTGGGACATTTCGGGGAGCTGTTTTTT.

The V and J genes are TRBV18 and TRBJ2-7; perhaps TRBD1 as D (6 bases). Germline-derived CDR1 and CDR2 are KGHSH and LQKENI. With 4 bases removed from V and 5 bases from J, the gap between germline ends came to 15 bases. The CDR3 is made up of 14 amino acids. CDR3 DNA sequence: TGTGCCAGCTCACTATCCGGGACAATCCACGAGCAGTACTTC. It encodes CASSLSGTIHEQYF.

The rearrangement links TRBV18 to TRBJ1-2; TRBD1 is a possible D gene (6 bases). V lost 2 bases to trimming and J lost 10 bases, with 14 bases between them. Germline values: CDR1 KGHSH, CDR2 LQKENI. The CDR3 has 13 amino acids. This CDR3 reads CASSPVDSVAYTF. CDR3 in DNA: TGTGCCAGCTCACCAGTGGACAGCGTGGCCTACACCTTC.

This chain links TRBV21-1 with TRBJ1-2; TRBD1 was called by the table and not checked on the DNA. TRBV21-1 counts as a pseudogene. The CDR3 runs to 18 residues. This chain's CDR3 is CASWAAYDRPIYFYGYTF. CDR3 in DNA: TGTGCCAGCTGGGCTGCTTATGATCGGCCCATATACTTCTATGGCTACACCTTC.

The rearrangement joins TRBV19 to TRBJ1-2; TRBD1 aligns across 7 bases. Germline trimming cut 2 bases from V and 2 bases from J; bases unmatched to any gene: 2. Germline V gene lookup returns CDR1 LNHDA and CDR2 SQIVND (reference sequence). CDR3 size: 14 residues. CDR3 protein: CASSIKGANYGYTF. DNA of the CDR3: TGTGCCAGTAGTATAAAGGGGGCGAACTATGGCTACACCTTC.